This T cell receptor beta chain is from a study of blood T cell repertoires in COVID-19. The overall study: Material from acute and convalescent COVID-19 was sourced from the United States, Italy and Spain.

TCRdb's copy holds only in-frame clones and misses some; the assay was immunoSEQ multiplex PCR. The sample records 100,000 or so clones, approximately 86% being singletons. There are 14 residues in the CDR3. Germline V gives CDR1 MGHDK, CDR2 SYGVNS. The material sequenced was peripheral blood. The chain carries TRBV25-1 and TRBJ2-3; 9 bases line up with TRBD1. This TCR was sampled from a man in his 60s with acute or convalescent COVID-19. The CDR3 DNA sequence: TGTGCATCCCAATCCGGGACAGGGTTAGATACGCAGTATTTT. Its protein product is CASQSGTGLDTQYF.